A single sample gave rise to the 19 T cell receptor beta chains below, sequenced in a study of cytomegalovirus exposure and HLA in healthy donors. PCR employed 60 Vbeta and 13 Jbeta primers. Assay used: immunoSEQ multiplex PCR; TCRdb lists only in-frame clones, some missing. The sample lists over 120,000 clones; 65% to 90% were seen once. The sample comprised PBMCs. These receptors came from a woman younger than 45 in good health and CMV-seronegative.

The chain combines TRBV5-5 with TRBJ1-1, with 8 bases that match TRBD1. CDR3 size: 15 residues. The germline gives CDR1 SGHKS, CDR2 YYEKEE (reference sequence). The J segment lost 0 bases and the V segment lost 4 bases, leaving 5 bases of the junction unmatched. The CDR3 region is CASSKGQGLNTEAFF. The CDR3 bases are TGTGCCAGCAGCAAAGGACAGGGCCTGAACACTGAAGCTTTCTTT.

There are a few counts of this clone. This CDR3 is CASSTRGFGANVLTF. In nucleotides, the CDR3 is TGCGCCAGCAGCACAAGGGGCTTTGGGGCCAACGTCCTGACTTTC. The chain links TRBV5-1 to TRBJ2-6; TRBD1 is a possible D gene (5 bases). This CDR3 spans 15 amino acids. Trimming stripped 4 bases from V and 3 bases from J, with 11 bases between. Germline loops: CDR1 SGHRS, CDR2 YFSETQ.

The V call is TRBV7-8, the J call TRBJ2-1; 7 bases agree with TRBD2. J was trimmed by 3 bases and V by 6 bases; bases with no gene match: 11. The CDR3 has 16 residues. Germline CDR1 is SGHVS and CDR2 is FQNEAQ. The CDR3 reads CASRNFVGGNYNEQFF. The CDR3, as DNA: TGTGCCAGCAGGAACTTCGTCGGGGGGAACTACAATGAGCAGTTCTTC.

This clone turned up a few times. The V call is TRBV2, the J call TRBJ1-4; D is unclear. V lost 6 bases and J lost 7, with 12 bases in between. Germline V gene lookup returns CDR1 SNHLY and CDR2 FYNNEI. The length of the CDR3 is 13 residues. The CDR3 here is CASSRGDGEKLFF. CDR3 coding DNA: TGTGCCAGCAGCAGAGGTGACGGTGAAAAACTGTTTTTT. The full variable domain, completed using reference TRBV2 and TRBJ1-4, is EPEVTQTPSHQVTQMGQEVILRCVPISNHLYFYWYRQILGQKVEFLVSFYNNEISEKSEIFDDQFSVERPDGSNFTLKIRSTKLEDSAMYFCASSRGDGEKLFFGSGTQLSVL.

This chain uses TRBV9 with TRBJ2-7; D possibly corresponds to TRBD2 (5 bases). Germline assignment: CDR1 SGDLS and CDR2 YYNGEE. The CDR3 is made up of 14 amino acids. V was trimmed by 0 bases and J by 2 bases, leaving 9 bases between them. CDR3 bases: TGTGCCAGCAGCGTAGCCGGGGTGGCCTACGAGCAGTACTTC. Amino acid sequence: CASSVAGVAYEQYF.

This sequence joins TRBV4-3 and TRBJ2-3; no firm D call. CDR3 length: 15 residues. The germline CDR1 and CDR2 sequences are LGHNA and YSLEER. The V end was cut by 0 bases, the J end by 4 bases, with 11 bases between. The CDR3, as DNA: TGCGCCAGCAGCCAAGAGGTGGGCTACCCAGATACGCAGTATTTT. It translates to CASSQEVGYPDTQYF.

The chain's CDR3 is CASRTGGTGGYGYTF. For the CDR3, the DNA is TGTGCCAGCAGGACGGGTGGGACAGGGGGATACGGCTACACCTTC. The chain carries TRBV5-6 and TRBJ1-2; 11 nucleotides match TRBD1. The CDR3 is 15 residues long. Germline values: CDR1 SGHDT, CDR2 YYEEEE. With V trimmed by 5 bases and J by 8 bases, 11 bases remained unmatched.

This clone was counted a few times. The chain has TRBV27 and TRBJ1-1; 9 positions match TRBD1. The CDR3 spans 13 residues. V shed 9 bases and J 0 bases; nucleotides not matched to a gene: 2. Germline V gene lookup returns CDR1 MNHEY and CDR2 SMNVEV (reference sequence). The DNA of the CDR3 is TGTGCCAGTAGGACAGGGGTGAACACTGAAGCTTTCTTT. Translating it yields CASRTGVNTEAFF.

The genes are TRBV28 and TRBJ1-6, with TRBD1 matching over 9 bases. The germline V gene encodes CDR1 MDHEN and CDR2 SYDVKM. The CDR3 has 15 residues. The V and J ends lost 5 bases and 10 bases, in that order; junction bases with no gene match: 9. The CDR3 loop is CASSIGQGYRSPLHF. The CDR3 coding sequence is TGTGCCAGCAGTATCGGACAGGGGTACCGGTCACCCCTCCACTTT.

In its sample, this clone was seen a few times. The CDR3 DNA sequence: TGCAGTGCTAGAGACCGGGAGACCCAGTACTTC. Its translation: CSARDRETQYF. The V gene is TRBV20-1, the J gene TRBJ2-5; D gene unclear. Germline V gene data show CDR1 as DFQATT and CDR2 as SNEGSKA (reference sequence). V was pared by 0 bases and J by 5 bases, with 4 bases between. The CDR3 has 11 residues.

The V and J genes are TRBV30 and TRBJ2-5; unclear D gene. Matching the DNA end better, TRBJ2-7 makes the J call doubtful. Germline V CDR1 and CDR2: GTSNPN, SVGIG (reference sequence). CDR3 size: 15 residues. CDR3 residues: CAWSVRRRSSYEQYF. As DNA, the CDR3 is TGTGCCTGGAGTGTACGGAGACGGTCCTCCTACGAGCAGTACTTC.

V gene TRBV30 combines with J gene TRBJ1-1; maybe TRBD1 (6 bases). Germline V CDR1 and CDR2: GTSNPN, SVGIG (reference sequence). Trimming shortened V by 5 bases and J by 7 bases, and 14 bases separated the two germline ends. There are 12 residues in the CDR3. The CDR3 DNA sequence: TGTGCCTGGTCTGAGGGGGGGAATGAAGCTTTCTTT. Amino acids: CAWSEGGNEAFF.

This sequence joins TRBV9 and TRBJ2-6; D unclear. V was shortened by 3 bases and J by 0 bases, with 7 bases between the two germline ends. Per germline, CDR1 SGDLS and CDR2 YYNGEE. This CDR3 has 15 residues. The CDR3 here is CASSGLASGANVLTF. CDR3 DNA: TGTGCCAGCAGCGGATTGGCCTCTGGGGCCAACGTCCTGACTTTC.

This sequence joins TRBV5-1 and TRBJ2-3, with D possibly matching TRBD1 (6 bases). The CDR3 loop spans 16 amino acids. Germline CDR1 is SGHRS and CDR2 is YFSETQ. V lost 4 bases and J lost 2, with 17 bases in between. The CDR3 loop is CASSPLQGVDTDTQYF. For the CDR3, the DNA is TGCGCCAGCAGCCCACTACAGGGAGTAGACACAGATACGCAGTATTTT. Supplemented by reference TRBV5-1 and TRBJ2-3, the full variable domain reads KAGVTQTPRYLIKTRGQQVTLSCSPISGHRSVSWYQQTPGQGLQFLFEYFSETQRNKGNFPGRFSGRQFSNSRSEMNVSTLELGDSALYLCASSPLQGVDTDTQYFGPGTRLTVL.

This chain links TRBV11-2 with TRBJ2-3, with 11 bases matching TRBD2. Germline assignment: CDR1 SGHAT and CDR2 FQNNGV. The CDR3 covers 16 residues. Trimming cost V 5 bases and J 3 bases; bases outside gene matches: 7. The CDR3 sequence: CASSPTSGSYTDTQYF. The DNA of the CDR3 is TGTGCCAGCAGCCCCACTAGCGGGAGTTATACAGATACGCAGTATTTT. The variable domain in full, with the rest retrieved from reference TRBV11-2 and TRBJ2-3, is EAGVAQSPRYKIIEKRQSVAFWCNPISGHATLYWYQQILGQGPKLLIQFQNNGVVDDSQLPKDRFSAERLKGVDSTLKIQPAKLEDSAVYLCASSPTSGSYTDTQYFGPGTRLTVL.

This clone was recorded a few times. The CDR3 reads CAWSYRQGEALPGNTIYF. The DNA of the CDR3 is TGTGCCTGGAGTTATCGTCAGGGTGAAGCCTTGCCTGGAAACACCATATATTTT. The genes are TRBV30 and TRBJ1-3; a possible D gene is TRBD1 (5 bases). The CDR3 runs to 18 residues. Trimming stripped 2 bases from V and 2 bases from J, with 22 bases between. The germline gives CDR1 GTSNPN, CDR2 SVGIG (reference sequence).

This clone was recorded a few times. The gene calls are TRBV7-2 and TRBJ2-1; D not resolved. Germline assignment: CDR1 SGHTA and CDR2 FQGNSA. This CDR3 is 13 amino acids long. Trimming took 3 bases from V and 7 from J, leaving 10 bases between them. The CDR3 reads CASSLAVSNEQFF. CDR3 nucleotides: TGTGCCAGCAGCTTGGCCGTTTCTAATGAGCAGTTCTTC.

The chain is built from TRBV30 and TRBJ2-5; 14 bases line up with TRBD2. The CDR3 loop spans 15 amino acids. Germline-derived CDR1 and CDR2 are GTSNPN and SVGIG (reference sequence). In nucleotides, the CDR3 is TGTGCGTCGACTAGCGGGGGGGCCAAGGTAGAGACCCAGTACTTC. Protein product: CASTSGGAKVETQYF.

This clone was detected a few times. The V gene is TRBV4-1, the J gene TRBJ2-7; 9 bases map to TRBD1. CDR3 length: 16 amino acids. With V trimmed by 4 bases and J by 5 bases, 12 bases remained unmatched. Germline V gene sequence: CDR1 MGHRA, CDR2 YSYEKL. The CDR3 coding sequence is TGCGCCAGCAGCCTTACCGGACCGGGACAGGGAAACGAGCAGTACTTC. This codes for CASSLTGPGQGNEQYF.